These T cell receptor beta chains were read from a single sample in a study of shared clonotypes between healthy human individuals. Only in-frame clones appear in the TCRdb table, and some are missing; sequencing was by immunoSEQ multiplex PCR. The sample records 1.5 million to 2.5 million clones, 85% to 95% being singletons. The sample consisted of naive CD8+ T cells sorted from blood. The origin of the receptors is a man younger than 35 in good health. The CDR3 runs from the conserved cysteine through the conserved F or W. Each record gives: D gene, J gene, clone size, V gene, CDR3 DNA, CDR3 protein. The D gene is left open where the match is weak. Clone size is given for some rows only: seen once, a few or many times, or a class if the clone is expanded.

TRBD1,TRBJ2-2,few,TRBV4-1,TGCGCCAGCAGCCCACAGGGGGAGTACACCGGGGAGCTGTTTTTT,CASSPQGEYTGELFF
TRBD2,TRBJ2-3,-,TRBV4-3,TGCGCCAGCACCGCGGGGAGCGGGGTTGGAGATACGCAGTATTTT,CASTAGSGVGDTQYF
-,TRBJ2-3,-,TRBV5-1,TGCGCCAGCAGCTTGGACTTAAGCACAGATACGCAGTATTTT,CASSLDLSTDTQYF
TRBD2,TRBJ2-1,-,TRBV7-6,TGTGCCAGCAGCCCCGGACTAGCGGGGTTATACAATGAGCAGTTCTTC,CASSPGLAGLYNEQFF
-,TRBJ2-3,-,TRBV30,TGTGCCTGGAGGACCCAGGGCACAGATACGCAGTATTTT,CAWRTQGTDTQYF
-,TRBJ2-3,-,TRBV7-3,TGTGCCAGCAGCTTAACGACGAGATTTGCTAGCACAGATACGCAGTATTTT,CASSLTTRFASTDTQYF
-,TRBJ1-4,-,TRBV5-1,TGCGCCAGCAGCTACAACAGGGATACTAATGAAAAACTGTTTTTT,CASSYNRDTNEKLFF
TRBD1,TRBJ2-3,-,TRBV12-5,TGTGCTAGTGACACAGGGGGCGCGGCAGATACGCAGTATTTT,CASDTGGAADTQYF
TRBD2,TRBJ2-7,-,TRBV9,TGTGCCAGCAGCGTCACTAGCGGGAGGTTCGACGAGCAGTACTTC,CASSVTSGRFDEQYF
TRBD1,TRBJ1-2,-,TRBV5-1,TGCGCCAGCAGCTTACTTCCGGGACAGGGATGGACCTTC,CASSLLPGQGWTF
-,TRBJ1-6,-,TRBV4-3,TGCGCCAGTAGCCAAACGGGGACGGCGAGCTATAATTCACCCCTCCACTTT,CASSQTGTASYNSPLHF
-,TRBJ1-5,-,TRBV28,TGTGCCAGCAGTTCCCCGGTCCAGATAGATAGCAATCAGCCCCAGCATTTT,CASSSPVQIDSNQPQHF
-,TRBJ1-6,-,TRBV7-9,TGTGCCAGCAGCTTACTGGACAGCCGTTTCTCAAATTCACCCCTCCACTTT,CASSLLDSRFSNSPLHF
-,TRBJ2-7,-,TRBV4-1,TGCGCCAGCAGCCAAGACTTAGGGGGAGGGCCGGACGAGCAGTACTTC,CASSQDLGGGPDEQYF
-,TRBJ2-1,-,TRBV7-9,TGTGCCAGCAGCTTAAGGCGGGGCTACTACAATGAGCAGTTCTTC,CASSLRRGYYNEQFF
TRBD2,TRBJ2-5,-,TRBV4-3,TGCGCCAGCAGCCAAGATCTTGCGGGGGGGGCAGAGACCCAGTACTTC,CASSQDLAGGAETQYF
-,TRBJ2-2,-,TRBV18,TGTGCCAGCTCACGATTCAGGGACTCCGCGAACACCGGGGAGCTGTTTTTT,CASSRFRDSANTGELFF
-,TRBJ1-4,-,TRBV9,TGTGCCAGCAGCGCTGCCGGGACACTAAATGAAAAACTGTTTTTT,CASSAAGTLNEKLFF
-,TRBJ2-2,-,TRBV30,TGTGCCTGGAGTCCTACAGGCATCCAGGGGGAGCTGTTTTTT,CAWSPTGIQGELFF
-,TRBJ2-5,-,TRBV5-1,TGCGCCAGCAGCTCCTTCGCGTTGGGGAGAACCCAAGAGACCCAGTACTTC,CASSSFALGRTQETQYF
-,TRBJ1-2,-,TRBV6-1,TGTGCCAGCGTGGCATCAGGGGTCTTTAACTATGGCTACACCTTC,CASVASGVFNYGYTF
-,TRBJ2-1,-,TRBV27,TGTGCCAGCAGTTTACTTGGAGTTAACGAGCAGTTCTTC,CASSLLGVNEQFF
TRBD1,TRBJ2-7,once,TRBV6-5,TGTGCCAGCAGTTCTATCGGAGGTGCAGGGGGTTACGAGCAGTACTTC,CASSSIGGAGGYEQYF
-,TRBJ2-5,-,TRBV5-1,TGCGCCAGCAGCTTGGAGGGGCGCGTTCAAGAGACCCAGTACTTC,CASSLEGRVQETQYF
TRBD2,TRBJ2-1,-,TRBV7-6,TGTGCCAGCAGCTTAGATTTCGGGGCGAAAGCGATGGCGGGAGAAGGGGACAATGAGCAGTTCTTC,CASSLDFGAKAMAGEGDNEQFF
-,TRBJ1-2,-,TRBV28,TGTGCCAGCAGCCTTCCGGCCTATGGCTACACCTTC,CASSLPAYGYTF
TRBD1,TRBJ2-7,-,TRBV4-1,TGCGCCAGCAGCCATAGGGACAGGGGTGGCGAGCAGTACTTC,CASSHRDRGGEQYF
-,TRBJ1-1,once,TRBV6-5,TGTGCCAGCAGTTACTCGAGCAGATCACTGAACACTGAAGCTTTCTTT,CASSYSSRSLNTEAFF
-,TRBJ1-1,-,TRBV6-5,TGTGCCAGCAGTCGCCAGGCGAACACTGAAGCTTTCTTT,CASSRQANTEAFF
-,TRBJ2-7,once,TRBV28,TGTGCCAGCAGTTTATACCAACCTGAGCAGTACTTC,CASSLYQPEQYF
TRBD1,TRBJ2-1,-,TRBV9,TGTGCCAGCAGCGTAGACCGGACAGGGGCCTACAATGAGCAGTTCTTC,CASSVDRTGAYNEQFF
-,TRBJ2-7,-,TRBV29-1,TGCAGCGTTGTGGATTACGAGCAGTACTTC,CSVVDYEQYF
-,TRBJ2-2,-,TRBV7-9,TGTGCCAGCAGCTTAGAGGATGGGAACACCGGGGAGCTGTTTTTT,CASSLEDGNTGELFF
TRBD2,TRBJ2-3,-,TRBV28,TGTGCCAGCAGTCTCTCAACGGGACTAGTTGATACGCAGTATTTT,CASSLSTGLVDTQYF
TRBD1,TRBJ2-1,-,TRBV7-3,TGTGCCAGCAGCTCCCTGGGGGGGACAGGGAGAGCTAAGCGCCCTATCAATGAGCAGTTCTTC,CASSSLGGTGRAKRPINEQFF
TRBD1,TRBJ2-1,once,TRBV7-6,TGTGCCAGCTGCCCCGGACAGGGTTCCTACAATGAGCAGTTCTTC,CASCPGQGSYNEQFF
-,TRBJ2-7,-,TRBV4-1,TGCGCCAGCAGCCAAGATCGGGGACGGTCCTACGAGCAGTACTTC,CASSQDRGRSYEQYF
-,TRBJ1-1,-,TRBV19,TGTGCCACCTCCCAGGGCAGATGGGGGAACACTGAAGCTTTCTTT,CATSQGRWGNTEAFF
-,TRBJ2-2,-,TRBV5-1,TGCGCCAGCACTTGGGAAACGGGGTACACCGGGGAGCTGTTTTTT,CASTWETGYTGELFF
-,TRBJ1-5,-,TRBV9,TGTGCCAGCAGCGTCATGGACTCTTTAGGTCCCCAGCATTTT,CASSVMDSLGPQHF
TRBD1,TRBJ2-3,-,TRBV29-1,TGCAGCGTTCTAGGGACAGGGACATTAGATACGCAGTATTTT,CSVLGTGTLDTQYF
-,TRBJ1-1,-,TRBV25-1,TGTGCCAGCAGTGAAGACGTTGGCACTTACACTGAAGCTTTCTTT,CASSEDVGTYTEAFF
-,TRBJ2-1,-,TRBV18,TGTGCCAGCTCACCACCGGGGCGATTGGACAGTTACAATGAGCAGTTCTTC,CASSPPGRLDSYNEQFF
TRBD2,TRBJ2-7,-,TRBV6-5,TGTGCCAGCAGTTCCATCCGGGGGGTCTCCTACGAGCAGTACTTC,CASSSIRGVSYEQYF
-,TRBJ1-2,-,TRBV6-1,TGTGCCAGCAGCAACAGCCCCGGGGGAGGCTATGGCTACACCTTC,CASSNSPGGGYGYTF
-,TRBJ1-2,-,TRBV5-4,TGTGCCAGCAGCTTCAGGGGCGGGGACTATGGCTACACCTTC,CASSFRGGDYGYTF